This section outlines one T cell receptor beta chain sequence together with its context. The target antigen is unknown. The record originates from a study of blood T cells in healthy people across ages. The study, taken as a whole, reports: TCR beta diversity correlated strongly with naive T cell percentage.

CDR3 size: 15 residues. V lost 4 bases, J lost 1 base, and 6 bases stayed unmatched. The germline V gene encodes CDR1 LGHDT and CDR2 YNNKEL (reference sequence). The use of a sample-barcoded 5' primer and a J-beta primer mix characterized a second PCR of roughly 6 to 11 cycles. TCRdb passed the 5' RACE reads through MiXCR, listing each CDR3 protein once. In the table there are over 700,000 distinct CDR3 sequences, 53% of which are singletons. The chain combines TRBV3-1 with TRBJ2-5; 7 bases are a match to TRBD1. The clonotype originates from a man at least 80 years old in good health. Sequences were obtained from blood. The CDR3 reads CASSLGTAVQETQYF. CDR3 nucleotide sequence: TGTGCCAGCAGCCTCGGGACAGCCGTCCAAGAGACCCAGTACTTC.